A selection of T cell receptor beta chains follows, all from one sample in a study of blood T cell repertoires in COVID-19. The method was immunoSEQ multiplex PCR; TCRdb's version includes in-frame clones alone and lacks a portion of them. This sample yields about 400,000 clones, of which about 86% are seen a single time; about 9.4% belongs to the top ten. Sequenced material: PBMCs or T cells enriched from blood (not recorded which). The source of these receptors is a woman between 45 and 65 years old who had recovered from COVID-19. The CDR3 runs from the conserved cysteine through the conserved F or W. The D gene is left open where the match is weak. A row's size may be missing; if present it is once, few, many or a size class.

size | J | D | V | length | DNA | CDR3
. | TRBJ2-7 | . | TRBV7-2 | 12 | TGTGCCAGCAGCTTAGAAGGGGGGAGGGGAAACTTC | CASSLEGGRGNF
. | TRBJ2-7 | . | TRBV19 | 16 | TGTGCCAGTAGTATTCAAACGGGGGAAACATCCTACGAGCAGTACTTC | CASSIQTGETSYEQYF
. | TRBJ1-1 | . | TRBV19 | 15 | TGTGCCAGTAGTATAGGGCAGGGATTGAACACTGAAGCTTTCTTT | CASSIGQGLNTEAFF
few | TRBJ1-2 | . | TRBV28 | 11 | TGTGCCAGCAGCTTAGAGTATGGCTACACCTTC | CASSLEYGYTF
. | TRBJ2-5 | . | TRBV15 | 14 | TGTGCCACCAGCAGAGATATGAGGCAAGAGACCCAGTACTTC | CATSRDMRQETQYF
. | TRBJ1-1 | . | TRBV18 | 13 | TGTGCCAGCTCCCCTAAACGGGGGACTGAAGCTTTCTTT | CASSPKRGTEAFF
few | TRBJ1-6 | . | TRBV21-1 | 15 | TGTGCCAGCAGCAATTTTGGACAGGGAGGTTCACCCCTCCACTTT | CASSNFGQGGSPLHF
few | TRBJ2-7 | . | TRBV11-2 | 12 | TGTGCCAGTGGATCAGGAGGCTACGAGCAGTACTTC | CASGSGGYEQYF
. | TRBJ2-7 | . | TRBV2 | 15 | TGTGCCAGCAGTGAAAGGGGCGGCCGTGGGTACGAGCAGTACTTC | CASSERGGRGYEQYF
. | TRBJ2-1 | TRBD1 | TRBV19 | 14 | TGTGCCAGTAAGCAGGACAGGGGGCGCACTGAGCAGTTCTTC | CASKQDRGRTEQFF
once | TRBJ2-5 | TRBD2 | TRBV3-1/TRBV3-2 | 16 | TGTGCCAGCAGCCCAAAGACCGGGACTAGCGGGGGTGATGGGTACTTC | CASSPKTGTSGGDGYF
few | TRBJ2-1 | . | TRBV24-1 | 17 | TGTGCCACCAGTGATTCGCGGGCCCTGGGATTACAAAATGAGCAGTTCTTC | CATSDSRALGLQNEQFF